This T cell receptor (beta chain) was sequenced during a study of blood T cell repertoires in COVID-19. Study background: Sources were T cells, B-cell-depleted T cells, or PBMCs; the material itself was cDNA or gDNA.

Looked up from germline, CDR1 is MGHDK and CDR2 is SYGVNS. V shed 3 bases and J shed 2 bases, with 8 bases lying between them. CDR3 length: 14 residues. In the authors' workflow: Amplifying reference gene primers gave estimates of nucleated cell counts. Sequencing used immunoSEQ multiplex PCR; TCRdb keeps in-frame clones, though not all of them. V and J calls and clone size are copied from that table; D and trimming were computed from the DNA. The sample lists about 91,000 clones; 60% to 85% were seen once. This clone has just one count. The source material was peripheral blood. This TCR derives from a woman of 80 years or more with acute or convalescent COVID-19. The J gene is TRBJ1-3, the V gene TRBV25-1; no clear D gene. The CDR3 loop reads CASSDAGAGNTIYF. In DNA, the CDR3 is TGTGCCAGCAGTGATGCCGGGGCTGGAAACACCATATATTTT.